This TCR beta chain was recovered during a study of cytomegalovirus exposure and HLA in healthy donors. The CDR3 contains 14 residues. Germline V gives CDR1 SGHTA, CDR2 FQGNSA. V dropped 2 bases and J dropped 8 bases, with 13 bases sitting between them. 13 Jbeta primers and 60 Vbeta primers were used for the PCR. The table came from immunoSEQ multiplex PCR; TCRdb's copy has only in-frame clones and leaves some out. The sample lists roughly 150,000 clones; nearly 80% were seen once. This sequence joins TRBV7-2 and TRBJ2-4; maybe TRBD1 (6 bases). The sequenced sample consisted of PBMCs. The clonotype comes from a male donor in good health and CMV-seronegative. The DNA of the CDR3 is TGTGCCAGCAGCTTACAAGCAGGGGCCCACATTCAGTACTTC. Translated: CASSLQAGAHIQYF.